One sample yielded the 4 T cell receptor beta chains listed below, sequenced in a study of blood T cell repertoires in COVID-19. TCRdb's table, derived via immunoSEQ multiplex PCR, lists solely in-frame clones and lacks some. The sample has about 240,000 clones; roughly nine tenths are singletons. Sequenced sample: peripheral blood. These receptors were taken from a woman between 50 and 59 years old with COVID-19, enrolled during active disease.

The rearrangement joins TRBV11-2 to TRBJ1-3; D is ambiguous. The CDR3 contains 16 residues. With 3 bases removed from V and 0 bases from J, the gap between germline ends came to 12 bases. Per the germline V gene, CDR1 is SGHAT and CDR2 is FQNNGV. Here the CDR3 reads CASSFGSLASGNTIYF. The CDR3 DNA follows: TGTGCCAGCAGCTTCGGGAGCCTGGCCTCTGGAAACACCATATATTTT.

Only a few counts were recorded for this clone. V is TRBV3-1 (or the pseudogene TRBV3-2) and J is TRBJ1-1; D is uncertain. The CDR3 runs 13 residues. Germline V gives CDR1 LGHDT, CDR2 YNNKEL (reference sequence). Trimming removed 0 bases from V and 10 bases from J, with 12 bases in between. The CDR3 reads CASSQEGPPGAFF. In nucleotides, the CDR3 is TGTGCCAGCAGCCAAGAGGGTCCGCCAGGAGCTTTCTTT.

This chain uses TRBV28 with TRBJ2-6, with 10 positions matching TRBD1. The CDR3 is 17 amino acids. Germline trimming cut 6 bases from V and 2 bases from J; bases unmatched to any gene: 7. Per germline, CDR1 MDHEN and CDR2 SYDVKM. The CDR3 is CASRVGQGRAGANVLTF. In nucleotides, the CDR3 is TGTGCCAGCAGGGTGGGACAGGGGAGGGCTGGGGCCAACGTCCTGACTTTC.

The rearrangement joins TRBV10-3 to TRBJ1-6, with D perhaps TRBD1 (5 bases). The germline gives CDR1 ENHRY, CDR2 SYGVKD. V was pared by 10 bases and J by 5 bases, with 15 bases between. This CDR3 is built from 14 residues. CDR3 bases: TGTGCCACGGGGGACGACGGCCATAATTCACCCCTCCACTTT. It is translated as CATGDDGHNSPLHF.